The 27 T cell receptor beta chains given below trace back to one sample, sequenced in a study of spatial heterogeneity in lung cancer. A single record per CDR3 protein comes from TCRdb applying MiXCR to the 5' RACE reads. This table holds under 14,000 distinct CDR3 sequences, approximately 6.8% found once. As for time point: sample taken at primary tumor resection. Extraction of whole RNA from tumor, nontumor lung or frozen PBMC preceded unsorted sequencing. The material sequenced was PBMCs, taken at surgery. The source of these receptors is a male donor with early-stage non-small cell lung cancer.

This clonotype is medium-sized in the sample. The library was prepared for alpha chains; this beta chain is a stray read, so its frequency means little. The V gene is TRBV10-1, the J gene TRBJ2-7; TRBD1 matches 8 bases. Germline V lookup: CDR1 WNHNN, CDR2 SYGVQD (reference sequence). The trim removed 5 bases at V and 5 bases at J, leaving 5 bases unmatched. CDR3 length equals 13 residues. The CDR3 sequence is CASSTGQGDEQYF. The CDR3 region has the DNA TGCGCCAGCAGTACAGGACAGGGCGACGAGCAGTACTTC.

This clonotype was recorded many times. Being off target in a library aimed at alpha chains, this beta chain has a size of little meaning. CDR3 DNA sequence: TGTGCCAGCACCGGCGTCCTAGCGGGTTTCAATGAGCAGTTCTTC. Protein: CASTGVLAGFNEQFF. V usage is TRBV6-5 and J usage is TRBJ2-1, with TRBD2 identical over 8 bases. J lost 6 bases, V lost 7 bases, and 11 bases had no gene match. Germline assignment: CDR1 MNHEY and CDR2 SVGAGI. There are 15 residues in the CDR3.

With regard to this clonotype: The library was prepared for alpha chains; this beta chain is a stray read, so its frequency means little. V gene TRBV6-2 or TRBV6-3 combines with J gene TRBJ1-2; the D gene is possibly TRBD1 (5 bases). The germline CDR1 and CDR2 sequences are MNHEY and SVGEGT. This CDR3 has 14 amino acids. V lost 2 bases, J lost 9 bases, and 16 bases lay in between. The CDR3 spells CASSYGGALSRYTF. CDR3 coding DNA: TGTGCCAGCAGTTACGGGGGAGCCCTTTCACGCTACACCTTC.

The table lists this clonotype with many counts. In a library made to pick up alpha chains, this beta chain is a stray read with a size that means little. The rearrangement uses TRBV29-1 and TRBJ2-7; 10 nucleotides match TRBD2. Germline V gene sequence: CDR1 SQVTM, CDR2 ANQGSEA. Trimming cost V 4 bases and J 2 bases; bases outside gene matches: 2. The CDR3 runs 13 residues. This chain's CDR3 is CSVAAGGPYEQYF. In nucleotides, the CDR3 is TGCAGCGTTGCAGCGGGGGGGCCCTACGAGCAGTACTTC.

This clonotype was detected ten times or more. This beta chain is a stray read from a library made for alpha chains; its abundance is not meaningful. The chain joins TRBV20-1 to TRBJ2-1; D perhaps matches TRBD2 (7 bases). Trimming shortened V by 3 bases and J by 3 bases, and 18 bases separated the two germline ends. The V gene's germline CDR1 is DFQATT and CDR2 SNEGSKA (reference sequence). This CDR3 is built from 16 residues. CDR3 DNA sequence: TGCAGTGCTAGGGAGCCAGTGCGGGGGCTCTACAATGAGCAGTTCTTC. It translates to CSAREPVRGLYNEQFF.

This clonotype was detected many times. Since the library was made to target alpha chains, this beta chain is a stray read and its abundance is not meaningful. This sequence joins TRBV28 and TRBJ2-7, with TRBD2 matching over 9 bases. Germline assignment: CDR1 MDHEN and CDR2 SYDVKM. The ends lost 5 bases at V and 1 base at J; junction bases unmatched: 9. CDR3 length: 16 amino acids. CDR3 DNA sequence: TGTGCCAGCAGTATCTCTAGCGGGATAAGATCCTACGAGCAGTACTTC. Encoded protein: CASSISSGIRSYEQYF.

This clonotype is medium-sized by share. Because the library targeted alpha chains, this beta chain is an off-target read whose size means little. The chain uses TRBV29-1 and TRBJ1-1; weak D call: TRBD1 (5 bases). There are 12 residues in the CDR3. Germline assignment: CDR1 SQVTM and CDR2 ANQGSEA. Between the trimmed V and J ends, which lost 6 bases and 6 bases, there was a span of 14 bases. The DNA of the CDR3 is TGCAGCGTCGCGGACATGAATGCTGAAGCTTTCTTT. Protein sequence: CSVADMNAEAFF.

For this clonotype: Little can be read into the size of this beta chain, an off-target read in a library designed for alpha chains. The J gene is TRBJ2-5, the V gene TRBV6-6, with 7 positions matching TRBD1. J was trimmed by 5 bases and V by 5 bases; bases with no gene match: 8. Germline values: CDR1 MNHNY, CDR2 SVGAGI (reference sequence). CDR3 length: 14 amino acids. The CDR3 DNA reads TGTGCCAGCAGTCGCCAAACAGGGGAGGAGACCCAGTACTTC. It is translated as CASSRQTGEETQYF.

This clonotype was detected many times. In a library made to pick up alpha chains, this beta chain is a stray read with a size that means little. The J gene is TRBJ2-1, the V gene TRBV3-1; 12 positions agree with TRBD2. This CDR3 has 15 amino acids. The V and J ends lost 1 base and 9 bases, in that order; junction bases with no gene match: 4. In germline, CDR1 is LGHDT, CDR2 YNNKEL (reference sequence). The CDR3 DNA reads as TGTGCCAGCAGCCAAGCTAGCGGGAGGGCAGGTGAGCAGTTCTTC. Translation: CASSQASGRAGEQFF.

As regards this clonotype: This beta chain represents an off-target read in a library built for alpha chains; its size is of limited meaning. The chain recombines TRBV5-4 with TRBJ2-2; tentative D call: TRBD1 (6 bases). V shed 2 bases and J shed 2 bases, with 13 bases lying between them. CDR3 size: 16 residues. Germline CDR1 and CDR2: SGHNT and YYREEE (reference sequence). The CDR3 DNA reads TGTGCCAGCAGCTTCGGCCGACAGGTTAACACCGGGGAGCTGTTTTTT. Translation gives CASSFGRQVNTGELFF.

This clonotype was observed many times. For a library built for alpha chains, this beta chain is a stray read; little rests on its size. The rearrangement joins TRBV6-5 to TRBJ1-4; the D gene is possibly TRBD1 (5 bases). CDR1 is MNHEY and CDR2 is SVGAGI in the germline V gene. Trimming stripped 2 bases from V and 7 bases from J, with 11 bases between. The CDR3 has 14 residues. CDR3 protein: CASSYGRRGEKLFF. The DNA of the CDR3 is TGTGCCAGCAGTTACGGCAGGAGGGGTGAAAAACTGTTTTTT.

This clonotype appeared many times. This beta chain turned up in a library designed for alpha chains; as an off-target read, its abundance says little. J is TRBJ2-7 and V is TRBV27; tentatively, D is TRBD1 (6 bases). CDR1 is MNHEY, CDR2 SMNVEV, per germline (reference sequence). V lost 1 base, J lost 4 bases, and 14 bases lay in between. The CDR3 covers 15 residues. CDR3 loop: CASSLLGGSPYEQYF. The CDR3 nucleotides read TGTGCCAGCAGTTTATTAGGGGGATCGCCATACGAGCAGTACTTC.

A remark on this clonotype: It may be a read error: a sequence one base away is much more abundant. This beta chain turned up in a library designed for alpha chains; as an off-target read, its abundance says little. This chain joins TRBV5-1 and TRBJ2-3, with 11 bases matching TRBD2. This CDR3 is 15 amino acids long. Germline loops: CDR1 SGHRS, CDR2 YFSETQ. The chain's CDR3 is CASSPLAGEPDTQNF. DNA of the CDR3: TGCGCCAGCAGCCCACTAGCGGGGGAACCAGATACGCAGAATTTT.

This clonotype turned up a few times. This beta chain represents an off-target read in a library built for alpha chains; its size is of limited meaning. The chain has TRBV5-1 and TRBJ2-7, with no clear D. V was cut by 0 bases and J by 3 bases, with 7 bases left in between. The CDR3 totals 13 residues. Germline CDR1 and CDR2: SGHRS and YFSETQ. The CDR3 reads CASSLEQGYEQYF. The CDR3 nucleotides read TGCGCCAGCAGCTTGGAGCAAGGCTACGAGCAGTACTTC.

This clonotype was detected ten times or more. This beta chain is off target for a library built for alpha chains, so its abundance means little. The gene calls are TRBV4-1 and TRBJ2-2; D remains ambiguous. Germline V gives CDR1 MGHRA, CDR2 YSYEKL. CDR3 length: 12 residues. Trimming pared 4 bases from V and 8 bases from J, leaving 8 bases between. The CDR3 spells CASSLTQGELFF. For the CDR3, the DNA is TGCGCCAGCAGCCTTACCCAGGGGGAGCTGTTTTTT.

This clonotype was seen many times. Since the library was made to target alpha chains, this beta chain is a stray read and its abundance is not meaningful. The gene calls are TRBV29-1 and TRBJ2-3; 8 bases agree with TRBD2. CDR1 is SQVTM and CDR2 is ANQGSEA in the germline V gene. The CDR3 has 14 amino acids. The ends lost 7 bases at V and 2 bases at J; junction bases unmatched: 8. CDR3 protein: CSAILAAYTDTQYF. As DNA, the CDR3 is TGCAGCGCTATACTAGCGGCCTACACAGATACGCAGTATTTT.

This clonotype is categorized as medium-sized. This beta chain is a stray sequence in a library constructed for alpha chains; its clone size is not meaningful. The J gene is TRBJ2-7, the V gene TRBV10-3; possibly TRBD2 for D (5 bases). The CDR3 sequence is 12 residues long. Germline V gene sequence: CDR1 ENHRY, CDR2 SYGVKD. Trimming left V 3 bases short and J 4 bases short, with 7 bases between. The CDR3 nucleotides are TGTGCCATCAGTGAAAGAGGGTACGAGCAGTACTTC. Amino acids: CAISERGYEQYF.

A few counts support this clonotype. A library prepared for alpha chains yielded this beta chain as an off-target read; its size is of little meaning. The chain joins TRBV6-4 to TRBJ1-6, with D uncertain. Trimming took 6 bases from V and 9 from J, leaving 15 bases between them. This CDR3 is built from 14 residues. From germline, CDR1 is MRHNA and CDR2 SNTAGT. The CDR3 is CASRPGTYGSPLHF. The CDR3 nucleotides read TGTGCCAGCAGGCCAGGAACCTATGGTTCACCCCTCCACTTT.

A note on this clonotype: This beta chain represents an off-target read in a library built for alpha chains; its size is of limited meaning. The rearrangement links TRBV29-1 to TRBJ1-5, with TRBD1 identical over 8 bases. CDR1 is SQVTM, CDR2 ANQGSEA, per germline. J lost 0 bases, V lost 4 bases, and 8 bases had no gene match. The CDR3 is 16 residues long. The CDR3 loop is CSVVEQGAYSNQPQHF. CDR3 nucleotides: TGCAGCGTTGTAGAGCAGGGGGCTTATAGCAATCAGCCCCAGCATTTT. The whole variable domain, remainder taken from reference TRBV29-1 and TRBJ1-5, is SAVISQKPSRDICQRGTSLTIQCQVDSQVTMMFWYRQQPGQSLTLIATANQGSEATYESGFVIDKFPISRPNLTFSTLTVSNMSPEDSSIYLCSVVEQGAYSNQPQHFGDGTRLSIL.

This clonotype was observed many times. Because this beta chain is a stray read in a library intended to capture alpha chains, its abundance should not be given much weight. The chain employs TRBV10-1 and TRBJ1-5; weak D call: TRBD1 (5 bases). V dropped 10 bases and J dropped 2 bases, with 12 bases sitting between them. The germline V gene has CDR1 WNHNN and CDR2 SYGVQD (reference sequence). The CDR3 sequence is 13 residues long. CDR3 protein: CAKGELGNQPQHF. In DNA form, the CDR3 reads TGCGCCAAAGGGGAACTTGGCAATCAGCCCCAGCATTTT.

This clonotype was observed many times. Being off target in a library aimed at alpha chains, this beta chain has a size of little meaning. V and J are TRBV3-2 and TRBJ1-5. TRBV3-2 is recorded as a pseudogene. CDR3 length: 13 amino acids. The CDR3 region is CASSQDSGALEHF. CDR3 sequence (DNA): TGTGCCAGCAGCCAAGATAGTGGAGCCCTCGAGCATTTT.

This clonotype was detected ten times or more. This beta chain lies outside the target of a library built for alpha chains; its clone size means little. The CDR3 DNA is TGTGCCAGCAGTGAAGGGGCAATCTCCACAGATACGCAGTATTTT. The encoded protein is CASSEGAISTDTQYF. The chain recombines TRBV2 with TRBJ2-3; D unresolved. Germline V gene sequence: CDR1 SNHLY, CDR2 FYNNEI. The CDR3 totals 15 residues. The V end lost 1 base, the J end lost 2 bases, and 10 bases lay between the germline ends.

This clonotype was counted only a few times. No DNA is shown, since the ends of the CDR3 on it are uncertain; the CDR3 is the one TCRdb lists. Found in a library prepared for alpha chains, this beta chain is an off-target read, and its abundance has little meaning. The gene calls are TRBV7-5 and TRBJ1-4; the DNA was not compared with TRBD1, the D call given in the table. TRBV7-5 is noted as a pseudogene. A total of 22 residues make up the CDR3, ends included. CDR3 amino acids: CISVPEAPQGTGWCPTNEKLFF.

This clonotype rates as medium-sized. With the library built for alpha chains, this beta chain is off target and its frequency is not meaningful. This chain links TRBV12-3 or TRBV12-4 with TRBJ2-1; maybe TRBD2 (5 bases). CDR3 length: 15 amino acids. Trimming took 5 bases from V and 0 from J, leaving 11 bases between them. CDR3 sequence (DNA): TGTGCCAGCAGTCCCTCGGGAACCTCCTACAATGAGCAGTTCTTC. Amino acid sequence: CASSPSGTSYNEQFF.

This clonotype ranks as medium-sized. With the library built for alpha chains, this beta chain is off target and its frequency is not meaningful. The chain recombines TRBV6-5 with TRBJ2-7; D gene uncertain. Trimming stripped 5 bases from V and 6 bases from J, with 11 bases between. The CDR3 contains 12 residues. CDR1 MNHEY and CDR2 SVGAGI come from the germline V gene. The CDR3 DNA follows: TGTGCCAGCAGTAGGGAAGGTAGCGAGCAGTACTTC. Translation gives CASSREGSEQYF.

This clonotype was seen many times. This beta chain was picked up by a library intended for alpha chains and is off target, so its count carries little meaning. The V and J genes are TRBV5-5 and TRBJ2-7, with 12 bases fitting TRBD2. This CDR3 region has 17 residues. The germline gives CDR1 SGHKS, CDR2 YYEKEE (reference sequence). Trimming cost V 5 bases and J 0 bases; bases outside gene matches: 9. The CDR3 DNA reads TGTGCCAGCAGTAGAGCGACTAGCGGGAGCCTCTCCTACGAGCAGTACTTC. Its protein product is CASSRATSGSLSYEQYF.

In the case of this clonotype: Being off target in a library aimed at alpha chains, this beta chain has a size of little meaning. The chain couples TRBV12-3 or TRBV12-4 to TRBJ2-7; the D gene is possibly TRBD2 (5 bases). The CDR3 is 14 residues long. V lost 0 bases, J lost 3 bases, and 9 bases lay in between. Written as DNA, the CDR3 is TGTGCCAGCAGTTTAGCCCGGGGTAGCTACGAGCAGTACTTC. The encoded protein is CASSLARGSYEQYF.